This T cell receptor (beta chain) originates from a study of PD-1 blockade in mismatch repair-deficient tumors. The study, taken as a whole, reports: After pembrolizumab, tumor-resident clones rose rapidly, then generally contracted before radiologic responses.

Only in-frame clones appear in the TCRdb table, and some are missing; sequencing was by immunoSEQ multiplex PCR. The data show under 150,000 clones, 88% seen once. This clone occurred once. Antigen specificity is unknown. PCR or immunohistochemistry showed mismatch repair deficiency in every enrolled patient. TCRs were sequenced from a few patients responding to pembrolizumab. With 5 bases removed from V and 5 bases from J, the gap between germline ends came to 13 bases. The CDR3 is 13 amino acids. Germline CDR1 reads SGHVS; CDR2 reads FQNEAQ. The specimen was peripheral blood, collected just over 70 weeks after starting pembrolizumab. This TCR came from an adult with mismatch repair-deficient cancer. V usage is TRBV7-8 and J usage is TRBJ2-7; a possible D gene is TRBD1 (5 bases). In nucleotides, the CDR3 is TGTGCCAGCAGCCGGCTCAGGGCAGACGAGCAGTACTTC. Its translation: CASSRLRADEQYF.